The 27 T cell receptor beta chains given below trace back to one sample, sequenced in a study of T cells in lung cancer brain metastases. TCRdb's copy holds only in-frame clones and misses some; the assay was immunoSEQ multiplex PCR. The top ten hold 4.4% of the sample, which has about 2,800 clones, under 95% seen once. What was sequenced was tumor tissue from the primary lung tumor. Every receptor here comes from a woman between 50 and 59 years old with non-small cell lung cancer.

The J gene is TRBJ2-4, the V gene TRBV5-1; D is unresolved. V lost 0 bases to trimming and J lost 0 bases, with 10 bases between them. This CDR3 spans 16 amino acids. Germline-derived CDR1 and CDR2 are SGHRS and YFSETQ. This CDR3 reads CASSLGQLEAKNIQYF. DNA of the CDR3: TGCGCCAGCAGCTTGGGTCAGCTTGAAGCCAAAAACATTCAGTACTTC. The full variable domain, completed using reference TRBV5-1 and TRBJ2-4, is KAGVTQTPRYLIKTRGQQVTLSCSPISGHRSVSWYQQTPGQGLQFLFEYFSETQRNKGNFPGRFSGRQFSNSRSEMNVSTLELGDSALYLCASSLGQLEAKNIQYFGAGTRLSVL.

This chain joins TRBV5-4 and TRBJ1-1; a weak D match, TRBD1 (5 bases). Per the germline V gene, CDR1 is SGHNT and CDR2 is YYREEE (reference sequence). There are 12 residues in the CDR3. V was cut by 2 bases and J by 7 bases, with 9 bases left in between. The CDR3 loop is CASSLRGLEAFF. In nucleotides, the CDR3 is TGTGCCAGCAGCTTAAGGGGTCTTGAAGCTTTCTTT.

J is TRBJ2-7 and V is TRBV6-5, with TRBD1 as a possible D gene (5 bases). Per the germline V gene, CDR1 is MNHEY and CDR2 is SVGAGI. Between the trimmed V and J ends, which lost 6 bases and 2 bases, there was a span of 17 bases. This CDR3 contains 15 residues. The CDR3 DNA is TGTGCCAGCAGGTCCCGGTCAGGGTCAACCTACGAGCAGTACTTC. Translating gives CASRSRSGSTYEQYF.

This clone appeared a few times. Mismatch with germline at one junction end may stem from a read error. The chain is built from TRBV15 and TRBJ2-7; D may match TRBD1 or TRBD2 (7 bases each). The CDR3 length is 14 residues. Germline V lookup: CDR1 LNHNV, CDR2 YYDKDF (reference sequence). In DNA form, the CDR3 reads TGTGCCACCAGCAGTGCGGGGGCTCCCGGGACAGTAGACTTC. This sequence encodes CATSSAGAPGTVDF.

The DNA for the CDR3 is TGTGCCAGCAGCACAAGTATCGACAGGGGTGGAGACGAGCAGTACTTC. Translation: CASSTSIDRGGDEQYF. The chain is built from TRBV7-3 and TRBJ2-7; 8 nucleotides agree with TRBD1. CDR1 and CDR2 (germline): SGHTA, FQGTGA. The CDR3 has 16 residues. V was clipped by 5 bases and J by 5 bases; unmatched bases: 14.

This clone was observed a single time. The same CDR3 is also encoded by other DNA sequences in this sample. The chain joins TRBV18 to TRBJ2-7, with unresolved D. The CDR3 runs 14 residues. With 1 base removed from V and 0 bases from J, the gap between germline ends came to 7 bases. CDR1 KGHSH and CDR2 LQKENI come from the germline V gene. CDR3: CASSPLQGSYEQYF. The CDR3 region has the DNA TGTGCCAGCTCACCACTTCAAGGCTCCTACGAGCAGTACTTC.

The rearrangement links TRBV2 to TRBJ1-2; no clear D. V shed 6 bases and J shed 2 bases, with 7 bases lying between them. Germline V CDR1 and CDR2: SNHLY, FYNNEI. The CDR3 runs to 12 residues. The CDR3 region is CASSPMNYGYTF. The CDR3 region has the DNA TGTGCCAGCAGCCCTATGAACTATGGCTACACCTTC.

The V call is TRBV5-1, the J call TRBJ2-7; no clear D gene. Per germline, CDR1 SGHRS and CDR2 YFSETQ. The CDR3 contains 16 residues. V was cut by 3 bases and J by 2 bases, with 18 bases left in between. CDR3 nucleotides: TGCGCCAGCAGCTCGGATACACAGCTATCAACCTACGAGCAGTACTTC. The encoded protein is CASSSDTQLSTYEQYF.

DNA of the CDR3: TGTGCCACCAGCAGCCGACAGGGTGGGTATGGCTACACCTTC. It encodes CATSSRQGGYGYTF. The rearrangement links TRBV15 to TRBJ1-2, with 7 bases lining up with TRBD1. There are 14 residues in the CDR3. Trimming at V came to 3 bases and at J to 5 bases, leaving 6 bases not matched to a gene. In germline, CDR1 is LNHNV, CDR2 YYDKDF (reference sequence).

The chain carries TRBV5-1 and TRBJ1-1; D not resolved. The V gene lost 0 bases and the J gene lost 1 base, with 4 bases spanning the gap. The CDR3 is 13 residues long. The germline CDR1 and CDR2 sequences are SGHRS and YFSETQ. The CDR3 DNA reads as TGCGCCAGCAGCTTGGAGGAGAACACTGAAGCTTTCTTT. Its translation: CASSLEENTEAFF.

This chain connects TRBV30 to TRBJ1-6, with TRBD1 as a possible D gene (6 bases). V lost 4 bases to trimming and J lost 6 bases, with 19 bases between them. CDR1 is GTSNPN and CDR2 is SVGIG in the germline V gene (reference sequence). The CDR3 consists of 16 residues. For the CDR3, the DNA is TGTGCCTGGATGTTACAGGGAGGAGGGTCTAATTCACCCCTCCACTTT. Translating it yields CAWMLQGGGSNSPLHF.

The chain combines TRBV7-9 with TRBJ2-1; TRBD2 matches 12 bases. The CDR3 runs to 15 residues. V trimming: 3 bases; J trimming: 9 bases; junction bases outside the gene matches: 6. From germline, CDR1 is SEHNR and CDR2 FQNEAQ (reference sequence). CDR3 nucleotide sequence: TGTGCCAGCAGCTTGACTAGCGGGAGATCAGGTGAGCAGTTCTTC. The encoded protein is CASSLTSGRSGEQFF.

The chain links TRBV28 to TRBJ1-1; 8 bases line up with TRBD1. Germline CDR1 MDHEN, CDR2 SYDVKM. The CDR3 is 16 amino acids. V shed 6 bases, J shed 0 bases, and the junction held 9 bases outside the gene matches. CDR3 protein: CASRKTGVIMNTEAFF. CDR3 nucleotide sequence: TGTGCCAGCAGGAAGACAGGGGTAATCATGAACACTGAAGCTTTCTTT.

Comments on this clone: At the DNA level, this CDR3 is encoded by other sequences in the same sample as well. The chain links TRBV6-5 to TRBJ2-1; TRBD1 or TRBD2 may be the D gene (5 bases each). Germline assignment: CDR1 MNHEY and CDR2 SVGAGI. The CDR3 consists of 11 residues. The ends were cut back, 5 bases at V and 10 bases at J, with 9 bases in the middle. This CDR3 reads CASSQGREQFF. The CDR3 nucleotides are TGTGCCAGCAGTCAGGGACGGGAGCAGTTCTTC.

The J gene is TRBJ2-7, the V gene TRBV25-1; D ambiguous. The germline V and J ends were trimmed by 1 base and 9 bases, with 7 bases remaining between them. Germline V gives CDR1 MGHDK, CDR2 SYGVNS. CDR3 size: 11 residues. CDR3 nucleotide sequence: TGTGCCAGCAGTGAATTTGGCGGGCAGTACTTC. Residues: CASSEFGGQYF.

The chain couples TRBV4-3 to TRBJ2-1; D uncertain. The CDR3 runs 13 residues. Between the trimmed V and J ends, which lost 0 bases and 9 bases, there was a span of 9 bases. CDR1 and CDR2 from the germline V gene are LGHNA and YSLEER. DNA for the CDR3: TGCGCCAGCAGCCAAGAGGTAGGCGGTGAGCAGTTCTTC. Its protein product is CASSQEVGGEQFF.

The chain uses TRBV9 and TRBJ1-6, with D possibly matching TRBD1 (5 bases). This CDR3 is 15 amino acids long. CDR1 and CDR2 from the germline V gene are SGDLS and YYNGEE. V lost 6 bases and J lost 10, with 20 bases in between. In DNA, the CDR3 is TGTGCCAGCACCCTAGGTGGAGGAGGGGAATCACCCCTCCACTTT. As protein: CASTLGGGGESPLHF.

CDR3 sequence: CASSLDSGEQYF. In DNA, the CDR3 is TGTGCCAGCAGCTTGGACTCGGGAGAGCAGTACTTC. The chain is built from TRBV5-4 and TRBJ2-7; perhaps TRBD2 as D (5 bases). With 0 bases removed from V and 7 bases from J, the gap between germline ends came to 8 bases. Germline V CDR1 and CDR2: SGHNT, YYREEE (reference sequence). This CDR3 has 12 residues.

The chain couples TRBV9 to TRBJ2-3; D is undetermined. Germline CDR1 and CDR2: SGDLS and YYNGEE. Trimming took off 0 bases at V and 1 base at J, with 6 bases between the two ends. This CDR3 spans 14 amino acids. As DNA, the CDR3 is TGTGCCAGCAGCGTAGAGGCCCGCACAGATACGCAGTATTTT. The encoded protein is CASSVEARTDTQYF.

V gene TRBV5-4 combines with J gene TRBJ1-3, with D perhaps matching TRBD1 (6 bases). The V end lost 4 bases, the J end lost 5 bases, and 13 bases lay between the germline ends. The CDR3 extends over 14 amino acids. Germline CDR1 and CDR2: SGHNT and YYREEE (reference sequence). In DNA, the CDR3 is TGTGCCAGCAGCCCCGGAAGGGGGAGAAACACCATATATTTT. Its translation is CASSPGRGRNTIYF.

This chain connects TRBV7-8 to TRBJ2-7; D possibly corresponds to TRBD2 (7 bases). The CDR3 loop spans 15 amino acids. Trimming shortened V by 5 bases and J by 3 bases, and 17 bases separated the two germline ends. Germline V gene data show CDR1 as SGHVS and CDR2 as FQNEAQ. CDR3 in DNA: TGTGCCAGCAGCGGGGGGGCGGGGGACATCTACGAGCAGTACTTC. This codes for CASSGGAGDIYEQYF.

The V call is TRBV7-7, the J call TRBJ2-3; D tentatively reads TRBD1 or TRBD2 (5 bases each). Germline V CDR1 and CDR2: SSHAT, FNYEAQ (reference sequence). The CDR3 extends over 14 amino acids. Trimming took 5 bases from V and 1 from J, leaving 10 bases between them. CDR3 in DNA: TGTGCCAGCAGCGCCGTGGGGGGCACAGATACGCAGTATTTT. Its protein product is CASSAVGGTDTQYF.

The V call is TRBV5-6, the J call TRBJ1-1; D is unclear. The CDR3 contains 14 residues. Trimming stripped 2 bases from V and 4 bases from J, with 12 bases between. Germline V gives CDR1 SGHDT, CDR2 YYEEEE. The CDR3 sequence: CASSFRRGFTEAFF. The CDR3 DNA reads as TGTGCCAGCAGCTTTAGGAGAGGGTTCACTGAAGCTTTCTTT.

The chain uses TRBV5-1 and TRBJ2-1, with 9 bases identical to TRBD1. V lost 2 bases, J lost 7 bases, and 7 bases stayed unmatched. This CDR3 region has 15 residues. CDR1 and CDR2 (germline): SGHRS, YFSETQ. The DNA for the CDR3 is TGCGCCAGCAGCTTCACAGGGGGCGCGGGTAATGAGCAGTTCTTC. It codes for CASSFTGGAGNEQFF.

The chain is built from TRBV19 and TRBJ2-7; possible D gene TRBD2, 6 bases. Germline V gives CDR1 LNHDA, CDR2 SQIVND (reference sequence). Trimming took 5 bases from V and 7 from J, leaving 12 bases between them. CDR3 length equals 12 residues. The DNA for the CDR3 is TGTGCCAGTAGTCCCCTCGGGGGAGAGCAGTACTTC. Its translation: CASSPLGGEQYF.

The chain carries TRBV20-1 and TRBJ1-2, with D tentatively TRBD1 (5 bases). Germline CDR1 reads DFQATT; CDR2 reads SNEGSKA (reference sequence). The CDR3 extends over 11 amino acids. V lost 1 base to trimming and J lost 7 bases, with 7 bases between them. CDR3 region: CSARVRGGYTF. CDR3 in DNA: TGCAGTGCTAGAGTTAGGGGTGGCTACACCTTC.

J is TRBJ1-1 and V is TRBV10-3; TRBD1 matches at 10 bases. The junction had 4 bases not matched to a gene; V was cut back by 7 bases and J by 5 bases. Germline CDR1 and CDR2: ENHRY and SYGVKD. CDR3 length: 13 residues. This chain's CDR3 is CAIKGQGGTEAFF. CDR3 nucleotides: TGTGCCATCAAAGGACAGGGGGGGACTGAAGCTTTCTTT.